This T cell receptor beta chain is drawn from a study of blood T cell repertoires in COVID-19. Study summary: Whether acute or convalescent, the COVID-19 samples came from the United States, Italy and Spain.

In terms of age and location, participants ranged from about 18 to 90 years and lived in about two dozen US areas. Which cohort a participant joined came from the clinical history participants gave. Within 2 weeks of study entry, exposed participants had contacted a PCR-confirmed or clinician-diagnosed COVID-19 case. Germline CDR1 reads KGHDR; CDR2 reads SFDVKD. Losses at the gene ends were 4 bases for V and 8 bases for J; bases not matched to a gene: 2. The CDR3 loop spans 13 amino acids. The protocol was immunoSEQ multiplex PCR, while the TCRdb copy is restricted to in-frame clones and leaves out a portion. The sample contains a few hundred thousand clones, about 88% of which appear only once.

The sequencing input was PBMCs or T cells enriched from blood (not recorded which). The rearrangement links TRBV24-1 to TRBJ1-5; 9 positions agree with TRBD1. This TCR was sampled from a woman in her 30s who had been exposed to COVID-19. The CDR3 is CATSDGQGKPQHF. The CDR3 DNA reads TGTGCCACCAGTGACGGACAGGGGAAGCCCCAGCATTTT.